These 3 T cell receptor beta chains share one sample of origin, sequenced in a study of cytomegalovirus exposure and HLA in healthy donors. The study ran its PCR with 60 Vbeta and 13 Jbeta primers. Using immunoSEQ multiplex PCR, the repertoire was profiled, and TCRdb retains in-frame clones only, with some absent. The data show roughly 38,000 clones, around nine tenths seen once. Sequenced input: PBMCs. The receptors were gathered from a young woman in good health and CMV-seronegative.

This chain uses TRBV2 with TRBJ1-3; D not resolved. CDR1 and CDR2 (germline): SNHLY, FYNNEI. The CDR3 is 15 amino acids. V was shortened by 4 bases and J by 2 bases, with 12 bases between the two germline ends. The DNA of the CDR3 is TGTGCCAGCAGTGGGCGGTTGCGTCCTGGAAACACCATATATTTT. It encodes CASSGRLRPGNTIYF.

The chain carries TRBV30 and TRBJ1-2; maybe TRBD1 (6 bases). CDR1 GTSNPN and CDR2 SVGIG come from the germline V gene (reference sequence). Trimming took off 2 bases at V and 8 bases at J, with 15 bases between the two ends. CDR3 length: 13 residues. The CDR3 here is CAWSTLGGGGYTF. The CDR3 nucleotides are TGTGCCTGGAGTACCCTAGGGGGAGGGGGCTACACCTTC.

The V and J genes are TRBV7-2 and TRBJ2-7; D unclear. The V gene's germline CDR1 is SGHTA and CDR2 FQGNSA. Trimming pared 3 bases from V and 2 bases from J, leaving 14 bases between. The CDR3 sequence is 15 residues long. The CDR3 reads CASSFQSWQAYEQYF. Written as DNA, the CDR3 is TGTGCCAGCAGCTTTCAGTCGTGGCAGGCCTACGAGCAGTACTTC.